This T cell receptor beta chain was profiled in a study of blood T cell repertoires in COVID-19. Only in-frame clones appear in the TCRdb table, and some are missing; sequencing was by immunoSEQ multiplex PCR. The repertoire holds about 170,000 clones, 70% to 90% seen once, with 3.5% to 5% in the top ten. The CDR3 covers 14 residues. J was trimmed by 4 bases and V by 0 bases; bases with no gene match: 3. Per germline, CDR1 SGHTS and CDR2 YDEGEE. The sample taken for sequencing was PBMCs or T cells enriched from blood (not recorded which). The chain carries TRBV5-8 and TRBJ2-5, with TRBD2 identical over 7 bases. The sequence came from a woman aged 50 to 60 who had recovered from COVID-19. The CDR3 region is CASSLVPGGETQYF. Here the CDR3 DNA reads TGTGCCAGCAGCTTGGTGCCGGGGGGAGAGACCCAGTACTTC.